The 22 T cell receptor beta chains below all came from one sample that was sequenced in a study of T-cell reconstitution after alpha-beta-depleted transplantation in children. Preparation of the TCRbeta library used unique molecular identifiers. TCRdb recomputed calls from the PCR reads with MiXCR, one row per CDR3 protein. The table has hundreds of thousands of distinct CDR3 sequences, around 13% seen once. This sample comprised PBMCs, mostly from graft donor cells, obtained 360 days after TCRalphabeta/CD19-depleted stem cell transplant. The source is a male patient under 18 who had a stem cell transplant for acute myeloid leukemia, so the T cells may come from the graft donor.

This clonotype was seen at least ten times. CDR3 DNA sequence: TGCAGCGTTGAAGGACTAGTTCGCGATACGCAGTATTTT. Its translation: CSVEGLVRDTQYF. The rearrangement uses TRBV29-1 and TRBJ2-3; the D gene is possibly TRBD2 (6 bases). Germline V gene lookup returns CDR1 SQVTM and CDR2 ANQGSEA. This CDR3 has 13 residues. V was clipped by 1 base and J by 6 bases, with 11 bases between them.

This clonotype has more than one count but fewer than ten. CDR3 in amino acids: CSARGRAWISYEQYF. CDR3 in DNA: TGCAGTGCCAGGGGGAGGGCGTGGATTTCCTACGAGCAGTACTTC. The chain employs TRBV20-1 and TRBJ2-7; D possibly uses TRBD1 or TRBD2 (7 bases each). The length of the CDR3 is 15 residues. V was clipped by 6 bases and J by 1 base, with 19 bases between them. Germline-derived CDR1 and CDR2 are DFQATT and SNEGSKA (reference sequence).

There are a few counts of this clonotype. The CDR3 coding sequence is TGCAGCGTTTTCTACTCGGGGACAGGGTGGGCCGGGGAGCTGTTTTTT. Translating it yields CSVFYSGTGWAGELFF. The chain is built from TRBV29-1 and TRBJ2-2, with TRBD1 matching over 9 bases. Trimming removed 5 bases from V and 6 bases from J; junction bases left unmatched: 13. The CDR3 is 16 residues long. Germline values: CDR1 SQVTM, CDR2 ANQGSEA.

The chain carries TRBV28 and TRBJ1-1; a possible D gene is TRBD1 (5 bases). V was cut by 2 bases and J by 5 bases, with 9 bases left in between. CDR3 length: 13 amino acids. Germline CDR1 is MDHEN and CDR2 is SYDVKM. The CDR3 loop is CASSLVGTTEAFF. As DNA, the CDR3 is TGTGCCAGCAGTTTAGTAGGGACGACTGAAGCTTTCTTT. Together with reference TRBV28 and TRBJ1-1, the CDR3 gives the full variable domain: DVKVTQSSRYLVKRTGEKVFLECVQDMDHENMFWYRQDPGLGLRLIYFSYDVKMKEKGDIPEGYSVSREKKERFSLILESASTNQTSMYLCASSLVGTTEAFFGQGTRLTVV.

The chain is built from TRBV20-1 and TRBJ2-2; 8 bases are shared with TRBD1. Germline V gene data show CDR1 as DFQATT and CDR2 as SNEGSKA (reference sequence). CDR3 length equals 15 residues. Unmatched junction bases numbered 9, after V lost 2 bases and J lost 7 bases. The CDR3 region is CSARHGQGGFGELFF. The CDR3 DNA sequence: TGCAGTGCTAGACACGGACAGGGCGGTTTCGGGGAGCTGTTTTTT.

This clonotype was picked up many times. The chain joins TRBV20-1 to TRBJ2-7, with 10 bases that match TRBD2. V lost 0 bases and J lost 3; bases outside the gene matches: 11. Germline V gene lookup returns CDR1 DFQATT and CDR2 SNEGSKA (reference sequence). The CDR3 contains 17 residues. DNA for the CDR3: TGCAGTGCTAGAGATCGACTAGGGCTAGCGGGAGACTACGAGCAGTACTTC. Translated, it gives CSARDRLGLAGDYEQYF.

CDR3 in amino acids: CASSVGGTTRDYGYTF. The CDR3, as DNA: TGTGCCAGCAGCGTAGGAGGGACCACGAGGGACTATGGCTACACCTTC. The V gene is TRBV9, the J gene TRBJ1-2, with D possibly matching TRBD1 (5 bases). The germline V gene encodes CDR1 SGDLS and CDR2 YYNGEE. The CDR3 contains 16 residues. V dropped 0 bases and J dropped 3 bases, with 15 bases sitting between them.

This chain connects TRBV28 to TRBJ2-2; D is tentatively TRBD1 or TRBD2 (5 bases each). CDR3 length equals 17 residues. Germline CDR1 and CDR2: MDHEN and SYDVKM. Trimming removed 5 bases from V and 0 bases from J, with 16 bases in between. CDR3 bases: TGTGCCAGCAGTATCTCCGGGACGTCCGCGAACACCGGGGAGCTGTTTTTT. Protein product: CASSISGTSANTGELFF.

J is TRBJ2-3 and V is TRBV4-3, with unresolved D. The germline V gene encodes CDR1 LGHNA and CDR2 YSLEER. CDR3 length: 14 amino acids. Trimming left V 1 base short and J 2 bases short, with 7 bases between. CDR3 sequence (DNA): TGCGCCAGCAGCCAAGTACTGTACACAGATACGCAGTATTTT. The encoded protein is CASSQVLYTDTQYF.

This clonotype was seen a few times. The chain links TRBV7-9 to TRBJ2-7; 8 positions agree with TRBD1. In germline, CDR1 is SEHNR, CDR2 FQNEAQ (reference sequence). V was pared by 5 bases and J by 5 bases, with 11 bases of the junction left unmatched. This CDR3 contains 15 residues. CDR3 sequence: CASSLKQDRVNEQYF. In DNA, the CDR3 is TGTGCCAGCAGCCTAAAACAGGACAGGGTGAACGAGCAGTACTTC.

This clonotype was counted only a few times. V is TRBV7-3 and J is TRBJ1-1; D gene unclear. With 3 bases removed from V and 4 bases from J, the gap between germline ends came to 15 bases. This CDR3 region has 15 residues. Germline CDR1 SGHTA, CDR2 FQGTGA. CDR3 region: CASSFDGVASTEAFF. The CDR3, as DNA: TGTGCCAGCAGCTTCGACGGGGTCGCTAGCACTGAAGCTTTCTTT.

V and J are TRBV27 and TRBJ1-6; the D is unclear. The V end lost 11 bases, the J end lost 1 base, and 15 bases lay between the germline ends. Germline V lookup: CDR1 MNHEY, CDR2 SMNVEV (reference sequence). The CDR3 is 15 amino acids. CDR3 DNA sequence: TGTGCCGTCCCGTGTGTTAGGTCCTATAATTCACCCCTCCACTTT. Its translation: CAVPCVRSYNSPLHF.

This clonotype occurred many times. J is TRBJ2-2 and V is TRBV29-1; D might be TRBD1 (6 bases). Germline V lookup: CDR1 SQVTM, CDR2 ANQGSEA. CDR3 length equals 14 residues. V was clipped by 7 bases and J by 6 bases, with 18 bases between them. The CDR3, as DNA: TGCAGCGCCCAGGGGCCAGGGGTGGCCGGGGAGCTGTTTTTT. As protein: CSAQGPGVAGELFF.

V and J are TRBV25-1 and TRBJ2-5; D is undetermined. CDR3 length: 15 residues. The V end lost 1 base, the J end lost 4 bases, and 13 bases lay between the germline ends. Germline values: CDR1 MGHDK, CDR2 SYGVNS. The CDR3, as DNA: TGTGCCAGCAGTGAATCAAGGCCGACGGGAGAGACCCAGTACTTC. Its protein product is CASSESRPTGETQYF.

This clonotype occurred many times. The chain combines TRBV4-3 with TRBJ2-1; TRBD2 matches 7 bases. Looked up from germline, CDR1 is LGHNA and CDR2 is YSLEER. Germline trimming cut 2 bases from V and 4 bases from J; bases unmatched to any gene: 5. The length of the CDR3 is 15 residues. CDR3 sequence: CASSQTGLTYNEQFF. The CDR3 DNA reads as TGCGCCAGCAGCCAAACGGGACTAACATACAATGAGCAGTTCTTC.

This clonotype was counted between two and nine times. The genes are TRBV11-1 and TRBJ2-7, with 7 bases aligning to TRBD1. The CDR3 loop spans 18 amino acids. Germline CDR1 is SGHAT and CDR2 is FQDESV (reference sequence). Unmatched junction bases numbered 22, after V lost 6 bases and J lost 5 bases. As DNA, the CDR3 is TGTGCCAGCAGTCCGAGGAGTGTTTTCGGGACAGCCGTCCACGAGCAGTACTTC. Translated, it gives CASSPRSVFGTAVHEQYF. The variable domain in full, completed from reference TRBV11-1 and TRBJ2-7, reads EAEVAQSPRYKITEKSQAVAFWCDPISGHATLYWYRQILGQGPELLVQFQDESVVDDSQLPKDRFSAERLKGVDSTLKIQPAELGDSAMYLCASSPRSVFGTAVHEQYFGPGTRLTVT.

The chain employs TRBV29-1 and TRBJ1-2; D is undetermined. V shed 5 bases and J shed 8 bases, with 12 bases lying between them. In germline, CDR1 is SQVTM, CDR2 ANQGSEA. This CDR3 comprises 11 residues. The CDR3: CSVPEGGGYTF. The CDR3 DNA reads TGCAGCGTTCCGGAGGGAGGGGGCTACACCTTC.

This clonotype was picked up a small number of times. V usage is TRBV30 and J usage is TRBJ2-1; 11 bases match TRBD2. The CDR3 runs 15 residues. Germline V gives CDR1 GTSNPN, CDR2 SVGIG (reference sequence). V was pared by 5 bases and J by 8 bases, with 11 bases of the junction left unmatched. CDR3 in DNA: TGTGCCTGGGGTATACTAGCGGGAGTATCAGATGAGCAGTTCTTC. As protein: CAWGILAGVSDEQFF.

There are many counts of this clonotype. The chain combines TRBV29-1 with TRBJ2-1; 7 bases align to TRBD1. The CDR3 runs 14 residues. Trimming cost V 6 bases and J 5 bases; bases outside gene matches: 10. Germline CDR1 is SQVTM and CDR2 is ANQGSEA. In DNA, the CDR3 is TGCAGCGTCCTTTGTCGGGACAGAGACAATGAGCAGTTCTTC. It encodes CSVLCRDRDNEQFF.

There are many counts of this clonotype. The chain employs TRBV7-3 and TRBJ2-5, with D tentatively TRBD1 (5 bases). CDR1 and CDR2 from the germline V gene are SGHTA and FQGTGA. The CDR3 contains 13 residues. With 5 bases removed from V and 4 bases from J, the gap between germline ends came to 11 bases. CDR3 sequence: CASSGAAGETQYF. For the CDR3, the DNA is TGTGCCAGCAGCGGGGCAGCTGGAGAGACCCAGTACTTC.

This clonotype came up many times. The chain couples TRBV7-9 to TRBJ2-7, with 7 bases fitting TRBD2. Germline CDR1 reads SEHNR; CDR2 reads FQNEAQ (reference sequence). There are 14 residues in the CDR3. The junction had 3 bases not matched to a gene; V was cut back by 3 bases and J by 1 base. The CDR3 protein is CASSFTAGSYEQYF. Here the CDR3 DNA reads TGTGCCAGCAGCTTTACAGCGGGGTCCTACGAGCAGTACTTC. The complete variable domain, with remaining parts taken from reference TRBV7-9 and TRBJ2-7, reads DTGVSQNPRHKITKRGQNVTFRCDPISEHNRLYWYRQTLGQGPEFLTYFQNEAQLEKSRLLSDRFSAERPKGSFSTLEIQRTEQGDSAMYLCASSFTAGSYEQYFGPGTRLTVT.

The chain links TRBV7-3 to TRBJ2-3; D possibly corresponds to TRBD2 (6 bases). Per germline, CDR1 SGHTA and CDR2 FQGTGA. The CDR3 loop spans 14 amino acids. Deletions cut 5 bases from V and 0 bases from J, with 9 bases between. The CDR3 DNA sequence: TGTGCCAGCAGCCAGACTAGAAGCACAGATACGCAGTATTTT. Protein sequence: CASSQTRSTDTQYF. Full variable domain (missing parts from reference TRBV7-3 and TRBJ2-3): GAGVSQTPSNKVTEKGKYVELRCDPISGHTALYWYRQSLGQGPEFLIYFQGTGAADDSGLPNDRFFAVRPEGSVSTLKIQRTERGDSAVYLCASSQTRSTDTQYFGPGTRLTVL.